The source of this TCR beta chain is a study of blood T cell repertoires in COVID-19. Turning to the study itself: The United States, Italy and Spain supplied acute and convalescent COVID-19 samples.

Cohorts were based on clinical histories the participants reported. V was trimmed by 4 bases and J by 2 bases, leaving 11 bases between them. This CDR3 is built from 14 residues. Germline CDR1 and CDR2: SGHNT and YYREEE (reference sequence). This clone was counted a single time. Using immunoSEQ multiplex PCR, the repertoire was profiled, and TCRdb retains in-frame clones only, with some absent. The sample yields 150,000 to 200,000 clones, approximately 73% seen once. This rearrangement joins TRBV5-4 to TRBJ2-3; the D is unclear. The receptor was isolated from a woman aged 50 to 60 with acute COVID-19. Sequencing was carried out using PBMCs or T cells enriched from blood (not recorded which). The CDR3 reads CASSLLEVTDTQYF. CDR3 DNA sequence: TGTGCCAGCAGCCTCTTAGAAGTCACAGATACGCAGTATTTT.